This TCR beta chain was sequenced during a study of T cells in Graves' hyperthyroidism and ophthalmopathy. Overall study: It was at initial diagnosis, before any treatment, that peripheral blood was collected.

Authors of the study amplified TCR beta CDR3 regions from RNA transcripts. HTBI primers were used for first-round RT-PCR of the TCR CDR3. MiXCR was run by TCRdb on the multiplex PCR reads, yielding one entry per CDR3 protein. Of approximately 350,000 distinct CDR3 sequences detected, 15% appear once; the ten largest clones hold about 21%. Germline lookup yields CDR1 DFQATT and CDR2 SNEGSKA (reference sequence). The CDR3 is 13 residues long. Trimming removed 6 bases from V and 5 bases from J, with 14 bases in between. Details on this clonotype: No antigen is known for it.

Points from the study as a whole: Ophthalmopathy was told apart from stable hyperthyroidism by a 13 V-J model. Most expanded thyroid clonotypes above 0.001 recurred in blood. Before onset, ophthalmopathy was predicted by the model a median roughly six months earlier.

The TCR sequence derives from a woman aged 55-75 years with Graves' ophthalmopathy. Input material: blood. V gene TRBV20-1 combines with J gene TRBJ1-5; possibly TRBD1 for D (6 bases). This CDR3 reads CSAFRGADQPQHF. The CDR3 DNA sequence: TGCAGTGCCTTTAGGGGGGCTGATCAGCCCCAGCATTTT.